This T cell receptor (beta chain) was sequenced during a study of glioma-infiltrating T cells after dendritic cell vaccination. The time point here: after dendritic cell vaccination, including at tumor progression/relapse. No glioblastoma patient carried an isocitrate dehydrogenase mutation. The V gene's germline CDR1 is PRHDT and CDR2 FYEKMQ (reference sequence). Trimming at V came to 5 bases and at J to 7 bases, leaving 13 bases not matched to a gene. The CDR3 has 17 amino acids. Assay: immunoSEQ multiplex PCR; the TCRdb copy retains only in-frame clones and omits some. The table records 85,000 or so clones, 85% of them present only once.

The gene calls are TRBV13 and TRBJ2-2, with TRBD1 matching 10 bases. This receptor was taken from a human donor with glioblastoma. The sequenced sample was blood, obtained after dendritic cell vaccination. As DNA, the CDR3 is TGTGCCAGCAGCGCAGGGGGACAGGGGCTCAGGATCGGGGAGCTGTTTTTT. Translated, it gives CASSAGGQGLRIGELFF. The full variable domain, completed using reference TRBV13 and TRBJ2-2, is AAGVIQSPRHLIKEKRETATLKCYPIPRHDTVYWYQQGPGQDPQFLISFYEKMQSDKGSIPDRFSAQQFSDYHSELNMSSLELGDSALYFCASSAGGQGLRIGELFFGEGSRLTVL.